The entry below describes one T cell receptor (beta chain). Its antigen is currently unknown. Losses at the gene ends were 1 base for V and 6 bases for J; bases not matched to a gene: 9. The CDR3 totals 16 residues. Looked up from germline, CDR1 is MGHRA and CDR2 is YSYEKL. This specimen comes from a study of T cell repertoires in cytomegalovirus infection. Across the study: CMV infection plus the matching HLA type was flagged by public TCR beta signatures.

Study-wide results and caveats: HLA-C-restricted CMV clonotypes gave the most frequent clonotype in two of eight donors. Summed frequency of public TCR beta families distinguished CMV carriers with the relevant HLA.

TCRdb analysed the reads with MiXCR anew, one entry per CDR3 protein. The sample has some 940,000 distinct CDR3 sequences, around 31% seen once. This TCR came from a human donor in good health (CMV status not recorded). Some clones in this sample may be carry-over from other donors' samples. Material: cultured CD8+ T cells from PBMCs, obtained from culture after CMV antigen stimulation. The chain combines TRBV4-1 with TRBJ1-5; 7 bases map to TRBD1. CDR3 protein: CASSQVAYRGTQPQHF. In DNA, the CDR3 is TGCGCCAGCAGCCAAGTGGCTTACAGGGGTACTCAGCCCCAGCATTTT.